This record looks at one T cell receptor beta chain sequence and its context. The method was immunoSEQ multiplex PCR; TCRdb's version includes in-frame clones alone and lacks a portion of them. The sample includes around 86,000 clones, roughly 87% seen only once; the top ten take around 5%. The entry originates in a study of blood T cell repertoires in COVID-19. The CDR3 contains 19 residues. This TCR was sampled from an elderly woman with acute or convalescent COVID-19. The sample was peripheral blood. The chain recombines TRBV21-1 with TRBJ1-5; TRBD1, the table's D call, lacks a check against the DNA. TRBV21-1 is an annotated pseudogene. The CDR3 DNA sequence: TGTGCCAGCAGCAAAGGGTCCAAGGACAAGGGCAGTCAGACACAGCCCCAGCATTTT. Its translation: CASSKGSKDKGSQTQPQHF.